The rows below give T cell receptor beta chains drawn from one sample of a study of blood T cell repertoires in COVID-19. Measured with immunoSEQ multiplex PCR; TCRdb has only the in-frame clones, and not every one. The sample yields over 250,000 clones, 83% seen once. The sequenced material came from peripheral blood. The origin of the receptors is a woman aged 45-59 years who had recovered from COVID-19. Each CDR3 is given with its conserved first and last residue. Size is omitted from some rows. Given values are once, few, many or a class for expanded clones.

v_call clone_size cdr3_aa
TRBV10-3 - CAISVPDSTGELFF
TRBV24-1 few CATSPGTGPLVPQHF
TRBV30 - CAWSGGSGNTIYF
TRBV7-9 - CASSSTSGSYEQYF
TRBV15 - CATSRDITGGGYTF
TRBV3-1/TRBV3-2 - CASSQGFWVRPLWYGYTF
TRBV19 - CATSRGPTNEKLFF
TRBV28 - CASSAHGTATQETQYF
TRBV24-1 - CATSDPSRGGGANEQFF
TRBV7-9 once CASGTGNEGTGELFF
TRBV19 - CASRVLPTEPSGNTIYF
TRBV5-1 - CASSLAHINTDTQYF
TRBV9 - CASSVITGTGVPGELFF
TRBV11-1 - CASSLRDSNTGELFF
TRBV7-3 - CASSLSLGNTEAFF
TRBV28 - CASSSTGRKNTEAFF
TRBV21-1 - CAGIGQGGNQPQHF
TRBV11-3 - CASSRKPGYEQYF
TRBV18 - CASSPGLATPYEQYF
TRBV30 - CAWSVRGGYGYTF
TRBV12-3/TRBV12-4 once CASRKTGIGGYTF
TRBV2 - CASSGTGGNYGYTF
TRBV18 - CASSPPGLAYTGELFF
TRBV7-8 - CASSLGRSGGTGGSPLHF
TRBV27 - CASSPNLGTRLTGELFF
TRBV6-5 - CASSYSFLAKNIQYF
TRBV4-2 - CASSREWQGAYTIYF
TRBV28 - CASSLGGTGGEGGYTF
TRBV5-1 - CASSLGATGNTIYF
TRBV5-5 - CASSSRQGPIYEQYF
TRBV5-4 - CASSLTGTNEQFF
TRBV5-8 - CAHRDHEQYF
TRBV27 many CASSFLGSTDTQYF
TRBV6-1 once CASSEAWTARYGYTF
TRBV15 - CATSSGRGRAGETQYF
TRBV3-1/TRBV3-2 - CASSQDPVSTYEQYF
TRBV2 few CASTLRAWGTEAFF
TRBV7-2 - CASSIQGSASGNTIYF
TRBV7-2 - CASSFPQREGVTGELFF
TRBV7-2 once CASSLQGANTEAFF
TRBV27 - CASSLPEFASGGKVYEQYF
TRBV6-1 - CASSESWGPGYGYTF
TRBV7-2 - CASSYGQGYEQFF
TRBV2 - CASNTGQYYQPQHF
TRBV5-1 - CASSLSAGAQGEKLFF
TRBV7-2 - CASSSGQGPYEQYF
TRBV2 - CASSGYYEQYF
TRBV21-1 - CAAAGRYGYTF
TRBV6-5 - CASRTGLATDTQYF
TRBV28 - CASSGGRADIQYF
TRBV7-9 few CASSYINYKTQYF
TRBV30 - CAWSPGHRNQPQHF
TRBV6-6 - CASSFGTYEQYF